What follows are 7 T cell receptor beta chains derived from one specimen sequenced in a study of blood T cell repertoires in COVID-19. TCRdb's copy holds only in-frame clones and misses some; the assay was immunoSEQ multiplex PCR. In the table there are roughly 150,000 clones, about 80% of which are singletons. The sample was peripheral blood. These receptors were taken from a man in his sixties with acute or convalescent COVID-19.

V gene TRBV3-1 (or the pseudogene TRBV3-2) combines with J gene TRBJ2-5; weak D call: TRBD1 (5 bases). With 2 bases removed from V and 5 bases from J, the gap between germline ends came to 12 bases. The CDR3 covers 14 residues. Germline V lookup: CDR1 LGHDT, CDR2 YNNKEL (reference sequence). The CDR3 protein is CASSQNQGTETQYF. CDR3 nucleotide sequence: TGTGCCAGCAGCCAAAACCAGGGCACGGAGACCCAGTACTTC.

V and J are TRBV25-1 and TRBJ1-1; the D gene is possibly TRBD1 (6 bases). This CDR3 has 17 residues. Per germline, CDR1 MGHDK and CDR2 SYGVNS. V was pared by 2 bases and J by 1 base, with 17 bases between. CDR3 amino acids: CASSERGGAFRNTEAFF. For the CDR3, the DNA is TGTGCCAGCAGTGAACGAGGGGGGGCTTTCCGGAACACTGAAGCTTTCTTT.

The chain couples TRBV28 to TRBJ2-1, with TRBD2 matching over 8 bases. Germline V gene sequence: CDR1 MDHEN, CDR2 SYDVKM. CDR3 size: 14 residues. V dropped 3 bases and J dropped 3; count of bases not matched to a gene: 1. For the CDR3, the DNA is TGTGCCAGCAGTTTTGGGACTAGCTACAATGAGCAGTTCTTC. Its protein is CASSFGTSYNEQFF.

The chain couples TRBV9 to TRBJ1-1; 8 bases agree with TRBD1. Germline V gene sequence: CDR1 SGDLS, CDR2 YYNGEE. The V segment lost 4 bases and the J segment 0 bases; nucleotides outside the gene matches: 11. This CDR3 is built from 17 residues. The CDR3 region is CASSTDRGGAMNTEAFF. The CDR3 DNA sequence: TGTGCCAGCAGCACCGACAGGGGAGGAGCCATGAACACTGAAGCTTTCTTT.

The chain carries TRBV19 and TRBJ2-1; a possible D gene is TRBD2 (7 bases). This CDR3 is 14 amino acids long. CDR1 and CDR2 from the germline V gene are LNHDA and SQIVND (reference sequence). V lost 3 bases and J lost 7, with 13 bases in between. The CDR3, as DNA: TGTGCCAGTAGTATGGGGGGGCAGGGGAATGAGCAGTTCTTC. This gives the protein CASSMGGQGNEQFF. Filled out from reference TRBV19 and TRBJ2-1, the complete variable domain reads DGGITQSPKYLFRKEGQNVTLSCEQNLNHDAMYWYRQDPGQGLRLIYYSQIVNDFQKGDIAEGYSVSREKKESFPLTVTSAQKNPTAFYLCASSMGGQGNEQFFGPGTRLTVL.

This clone occurred once. The rearrangement uses TRBV5-1 and TRBJ2-6, with TRBD1 matching 9 bases. J was trimmed by 1 base and V by 0 bases; bases with no gene match: 8. The CDR3 runs to 19 residues. Looked up from germline, CDR1 is SGHRS and CDR2 is YFSETQ. This CDR3 reads CASSLAGTGYRSGANVLTF. The CDR3 DNA is TGCGCCAGCAGCTTGGCCGGGACAGGGTATCGGTCTGGGGCCAACGTCCTGACTTTC.

The CDR3 DNA follows: TGTGCCAGCAGTTCAATGGGGCGAACTGGAAACACCATATATTTT. As protein: CASSSMGRTGNTIYF. This chain joins TRBV28 and TRBJ1-3; D may be TRBD1 (5 bases). Per germline, CDR1 MDHEN and CDR2 SYDVKM. CDR3 length: 15 residues. Trimming pared 4 bases from V and 2 bases from J, leaving 12 bases between.